This TCR beta chain was identified during a study of T cell changes during pregnancy in multiple sclerosis. TCRdb keeps only in-frame clones here, not all; method: immunoSEQ multiplex PCR. This sample has 14,000 to 15,000 clones, with around 86% found just once. The germline V gene encodes CDR1 LNHDA and CDR2 SQIVND (reference sequence). V lost 6 bases to trimming and J lost 10 bases; unmatched junction nucleotides: 7. CDR3 length: 13 amino acids. The chain combines TRBV19 with TRBJ2-1; 9 nucleotides match TRBD1. The TCR sequence derives from a female donor with multiple sclerosis, enrolled in a pregnancy study. The sample consisted of CD8+ T cells from peripheral blood mononuclear cells, taken in the first trimester of pregnancy. The CDR3 coding sequence is TGTGCCAGTAGGGGACAGGGACTTGGCGAGCAGTTCTTC. Protein sequence: CASRGQGLGEQFF. Together with reference TRBV19 and TRBJ2-1, the CDR3 gives the full variable domain: DGGITQSPKYLFRKEGQNVTLSCEQNLNHDAMYWYRQDPGQGLRLIYYSQIVNDFQKGDIAEGYSVSREKKESFPLTVTSAQKNPTAFYLCASRGQGLGEQFFGPGTRLTVL.